This T cell receptor (beta chain) was captured in a study of response to subunit inactivated influenza vaccine. General study points: The authors suggested that every seasonal influenza vaccination recruits few new T cells.

TCRdb ran MiXCR on the RT-PCR reads and lists one entry per CDR3 protein. Among about half a million distinct CDR3 sequences listed, about 25% were seen once. Worth noting for this clonotype: Its antigen is not known.

Per germline, CDR1 SGHTA and CDR2 FQGNSA. Trimming took 1 base from V and 0 from J, leaving 7 bases between them. CDR3 length equals 15 residues. The chain combines TRBV7-2 with TRBJ2-1, with a weak D call TRBD1 (5 bases). The receptor was derived from a man aged 50-59 years who received an inactivated influenza vaccine. The sequenced sample was CD4+ T cells sorted from PBMCs, obtained 4 to 6 days after vaccination. Here the CDR3 reads CASSLDQGSYNEQFF. The CDR3 coding sequence is TGTGCCAGCAGCTTAGATCAGGGCTCCTACAATGAGCAGTTCTTC.